What follows is one T cell receptor (beta chain) and its context. This clone is medium-sized (0.01 to 0.1%) in terms of sample share. No antigen is known for it. One base away lies a much larger clone, so this may be a sequencing read error. Other nucleotide sequences in the sample specify the same CDR3. The data are from a study of long-term antiretroviral therapy in people with HIV (dated by TCRdb to 2022 to 2024). In terms of the full investigation: The earliest samples were collected approximately a decade before the 2015 WHO recommendation for immediate ART, a period when ART was typically delayed until CD4 counts fell. Eleven of the 30 participants with HIV were female. No cross-contamination during QIAcube processing was shown when test extractions of a monoclonal T-cell line were performed alongside around 30 polyclonal samples. The cohort contributed fewer than 200 cryopreserved PBMC samples from 30 adults with confirmed HIV infection, collected serially over a mean of about six years (range 1-12). A retrospective serial study tested whether changes in peripheral blood TRB repertoire composition and diversity were associated with ART initiation and durable HIV suppression. The investigation overall reported the following: The samples were dated from about 2004 to 2017, and the ART regimens that were used may be less effective than current ART regimens. Compared with controls, HIV repertoires had narrower CDR3 length ranges, and the network structure pointed to an antigen-experienced repertoire that shifted only slightly toward naive after ART. Because PBMC availability was limited, only the TCR beta chain was sequenced, with no alpha chain pairing. Because pre-ART samples had limited cell numbers, profiling was done on unsorted PBMC rather than on sorted CD4+ and CD8+ T cells. No data were available on ART adherence, viral resistance or therapy changes, limiting inferences about post-ART repertoire changes. Starting ART was linked to a significant rise in TRB diversity, yet even with long-term ART the diversity remained significantly lower than in transplant donor controls. The repertoire was dominated across all time points by expanded TRB clones identified before ART initiation, although this dominance was seen to fluctuate and to decrease in many PLHIV after ART.

V is cut back by 3 bases and J by 1 base, with 4 bases in the junction unmatched. The CDR3 sequence holds 15 residues, the cysteine and phenylalanine included. The only DNA kept is the CDR3, 45 bases in frame from the first base. The germline V gene yields SGHTA for CDR1 and FQGNSA for CDR2. The immunoSEQ hsTCRB v3.0 assay was used at survey level resolution to sequence the TRB variable region. The targeted TRB sequencing depth was roughly 35,000-50,000 T-cell genomes per sample. Pooled TRB libraries were sequenced on an Illumina MiSeq with a v3 150-cycle kit. Per the original workflow: Repertoire analysis ran in R within a reproducible Nextflow workflow covering QC, data transformation and analysis. Custom analyses were implemented in LymphoSeq2, an R package for AIRR-Seq data exploration. A few samples that yielded fewer than 5000 total TRB sequences were excluded, so that 150 to 200 HIV repertoires were analyzed. Among the approximately 180 retained HIV repertoires, 55 to 60 were collected before ART initiation and 120 to 130 after ART initiation. Each repertoire was downsampled to 5000 TRB nucleotide sequences, and summary statistics were averaged across 100 downsampling iterations. The analysis kept only TRB sequences whose CDR3 regions were at least seven amino acids long. Diversity was assessed using a clonality score derived from Shannon entropy and using the Gini coefficient. In repertoire networks, the top 5000 CDR3 amino acid sequences were linked whenever an edit distance of one separated two sequences. Antigen specificity groups and MHC restriction were predicted for TRB CDR3 amino acid sequences with GLIPH2. To flag known associations with CMV, EBV, HIV or tissue antigens, CDR3 amino acid sequences were compared against VDJdb and McPAS-TCR. Pre-ART, post-ART and control groups were compared with Wilcoxon signed-rank tests and Holm-Bonferroni correction. In TCRdb, the immuneACCESS table is reduced to in-frame sequences with V and J assigned. These tables do not hold every clone; where another copy was compared, an unresolved V gene accounts for under half, and the others remain unexplained. The DNA was the basis for D and trimming; V, J and clone size are from that table. Here the sample has under 20,000 clones; more than 60% occur a single time. About 15% of the sample is held by the ten biggest clonotypes.

To be included, a participant needed at least one PBMC sample from before ART initiation plus at least two post-ART samples. All participants with HIV were treated in the United States of America. Before DNA extraction, cryopreserved samples of about 0.9-10 million PBMC were thawed and then washed. At the time of the earliest PBMC sample for each participant with HIV, ages ranged from roughly 20 to 60 years. PBMC samples were contributed by each participant from 1-4 timepoints before ART initiation and 2-8 timepoints after ART initiation, with a median of 7 samples. Serial HIV viral load, CD4+ T-cell count, ART history and demographic data were obtained for every participant. Genomic DNA was extracted from unsorted PBMC with a Qiagen kit on a QIAcube, with processing performed in batches of 12 samples.

The TCR originated in a young man with HIV. The rearranged chain carries TRBV7-2 and TRBJ2-7, with 9 junctional bases fitting TRBD2. Sequences were derived from unsorted PBMCs, sampled approximately 2.1 years before starting antiretroviral therapy. DNA sequence: TGTGCCAGCAGCTTTAGCGGGGGCCCATCCTACGAGCAGTACTTC. The resulting protein is CASSFSGGPSYEQYF.